The clone carrying this T cell receptor beta chain was counted at least ten times. What it binds is unknown. TCR beta CDR3 region amplification was performed from RNA transcripts. Researchers ran a first-round RT-PCR on the TCR CDR3 using the HTBI primer set. TCRdb re-called the multiplex PCR reads through MiXCR, storing one row per CDR3 protein. Of 550,000 to 700,000 distinct CDR3 sequences listed, 46% were seen once; the top ten hold 19%. Patients were excluded for uncontrolled infection, other autoimmune disease, pregnancy or lactation. Diagnostic decisions used clinical symptoms, serum thyroxine and TRAb, thyroid ultrasound and orbital computed tomography. The data derive from a study of T cells in Graves' hyperthyroidism and ophthalmopathy. Study-wide points: Blood also showed most of the thyroid clonotypes that were expanded above 0.001.

Germline CDR1 and CDR2: SGHDT and YYEEEE. V gave up 3 bases and J gave up 5 bases; unmatched junction bases: 11. The CDR3 loop spans 15 amino acids. Sequences were obtained from peripheral blood or thyroid tissue (not recorded which). This rearrangement joins TRBV5-6 to TRBJ2-7; 7 bases agree with TRBD1. This clonotype originated in an adult woman with Graves' disease, either hyperthyroidism or ophthalmopathy (not recorded which). The CDR3 DNA follows: TGTGCCAGCAGCTACCCACGACAGGGTAAAAACGAGCAGTACTTC. It translates to CASSYPRQGKNEQYF.